The rows below give T cell receptor beta chains drawn from one sample of a study of blood T cell repertoires in COVID-19. The repertoire was sequenced with immunoSEQ multiplex PCR; TCRdb's copy has only in-frame clones and lacks some. The data show roughly 270,000 clones, with approximately 80% seen just once and about 5% held by the top ten. Sequences were obtained from PBMCs or T cells enriched from blood (not recorded which). All receptors derive from a man aged 35 to 55 who had been exposed to COVID-19. CDR3s include the opening cysteine and the closing phenylalanine or tryptophan. Fields, in order: D gene, CDR3 length, V gene, J gene, clone size, CDR3 protein, CDR3 DNA. The D gene is left open where the match is weak. A clone size is listed for some rows: how often the clone was seen (once, few, many), or a class if it is expanded.

d_call: TRBD1; cdr3_length: 14; v_call: TRBV9; j_call: TRBJ1-2; clone_size: NA; cdr3_aa: CASSAGDRNYGYTF; cdr3_nt: TGTGCCAGCAGCGCGGGGGACAGGAACTATGGCTACACCTTC
d_call: NA; cdr3_length: 15; v_call: TRBV7-2; j_call: TRBJ2-7; clone_size: NA; cdr3_aa: CASSYRSFQVYEQYF; cdr3_nt: TGTGCCAGCAGCTACCGAAGTTTTCAGGTCTACGAGCAGTACTTC
d_call: TRBD1; cdr3_length: 14; v_call: TRBV5-5; j_call: TRBJ1-2; clone_size: few; cdr3_aa: CASTSTGAAYGYTF; cdr3_nt: TGTGCCAGCACTTCGACAGGGGCGGCCTATGGCTACACCTTC
d_call: NA; cdr3_length: 13; v_call: TRBV6-5; j_call: TRBJ2-5; clone_size: once; cdr3_aa: CAINRDLQETQYF; cdr3_nt: TGTGCCATCAACCGGGACTTGCAAGAGACCCAGTACTTC
d_call: NA; cdr3_length: 12; v_call: TRBV7-9; j_call: TRBJ1-1; clone_size: NA; cdr3_aa: CASSLGEGHPFF; cdr3_nt: TGTGCCAGCAGCTTGGGAGAGGGACATCCTTTCTTT
d_call: NA; cdr3_length: 15; v_call: TRBV19; j_call: TRBJ2-1; clone_size: NA; cdr3_aa: CASSIDLETYNEQFF; cdr3_nt: TGTGCCAGTAGTATAGATCTAGAAACATACAATGAGCAGTTCTTC
d_call: TRBD1; cdr3_length: 18; v_call: TRBV7-9; j_call: TRBJ1-2; clone_size: once; cdr3_aa: CASSLGGGDRMYLRGYTF; cdr3_nt: TGTGCCAGCAGCTTAGGGGGAGGGGACAGGATGTATCTCCGTGGCTACACCTTC
d_call: TRBD2; cdr3_length: 18; v_call: TRBV29-1; j_call: TRBJ2-1; clone_size: NA; cdr3_aa: CSVDRGLTSGRAYNEQFF; cdr3_nt: TGCAGCGTTGATAGGGGGTTGACTAGCGGGAGGGCCTATAATGAGCAGTTCTTC
d_call: TRBD2; cdr3_length: 15; v_call: TRBV28; j_call: TRBJ2-7; clone_size: NA; cdr3_aa: CASSLRLAGVNEQYF; cdr3_nt: TGTGCCAGCAGTTTAAGACTAGCGGGAGTGAACGAGCAGTACTTC
d_call: NA; cdr3_length: 13; v_call: TRBV5-4; j_call: TRBJ1-1; clone_size: NA; cdr3_aa: CASSSGGRTEAFF; cdr3_nt: TGTGCCAGCAGTTCCGGGGGTCGCACTGAAGCTTTCTTT
d_call: NA; cdr3_length: 13; v_call: TRBV10-2; j_call: TRBJ1-1; clone_size: NA; cdr3_aa: CASSGQKNTEAFF; cdr3_nt: TGCGCCAGCAGTGGACAAAAGAACACTGAAGCTTTCTTT
d_call: NA; cdr3_length: 15; v_call: TRBV5-1; j_call: TRBJ1-2; clone_size: NA; cdr3_aa: CASKIGSGRMGGYTF; cdr3_nt: TGCGCCAGCAAGATAGGTAGCGGCAGGATGGGGGGCTACACCTTC
d_call: NA; cdr3_length: 12; v_call: TRBV29-1; j_call: TRBJ1-4; clone_size: NA; cdr3_aa: CSATLFGEKLFF; cdr3_nt: TGCAGCGCAACATTATTTGGTGAAAAACTGTTTTTT
d_call: NA; cdr3_length: 13; v_call: TRBV19; j_call: TRBJ1-5; clone_size: NA; cdr3_aa: CASRGRGNQPQHF; cdr3_nt: TGTGCCAGTAGAGGCCGGGGAAATCAGCCCCAGCATTTT
d_call: NA; cdr3_length: 15; v_call: TRBV7-3; j_call: TRBJ2-7; clone_size: once; cdr3_aa: CASSPEGEVVYEQYF; cdr3_nt: TGTGCCAGCAGCCCCGAGGGGGAAGTAGTTTACGAGCAGTACTTC
d_call: NA; cdr3_length: 13; v_call: TRBV24-1; j_call: TRBJ2-1; clone_size: once; cdr3_aa: CATSGLVGDEQFF; cdr3_nt: TGTGCCACCAGTGGTCTAGTTGGCGATGAGCAGTTCTTC
d_call: NA; cdr3_length: 17; v_call: TRBV14; j_call: TRBJ1-2; clone_size: many; cdr3_aa: CASSRPIPTGTNYGYTF; cdr3_nt: TGTGCCAGCAGCCGACCGATCCCTACAGGGACTAACTATGGCTACACCTTC
d_call: TRBD2; cdr3_length: 14; v_call: TRBV7-9; j_call: TRBJ2-5; clone_size: NA; cdr3_aa: CASSLAGTGETQYF; cdr3_nt: TGTGCCAGCAGCCTAGCGGGTACAGGCGAGACCCAGTACTTC
d_call: TRBD1; cdr3_length: 15; v_call: TRBV5-1; j_call: TRBJ1-2; clone_size: once; cdr3_aa: CASSLETGVLDGYTF; cdr3_nt: TGCGCCAGCAGCTTGGAGACAGGGGTTCTCGATGGCTACACCTTC
d_call: TRBD1; cdr3_length: 15; v_call: TRBV5-5; j_call: TRBJ1-5; clone_size: few; cdr3_aa: CASSSETGAHQPQHF; cdr3_nt: TGTGCCAGCAGCTCAGAGACAGGGGCCCATCAGCCCCAGCATTTT
d_call: TRBD1; cdr3_length: 13; v_call: TRBV6-5; j_call: TRBJ1-5; clone_size: once; cdr3_aa: CASQGASNQPQHF; cdr3_nt: TGTGCCAGCCAGGGGGCCTCTAATCAGCCCCAGCATTTT
d_call: NA; cdr3_length: 14; v_call: TRBV13; j_call: TRBJ1-2; clone_size: NA; cdr3_aa: CASTTIGTPYGYTF; cdr3_nt: TGTGCCAGCACCACCATTGGGACACCATATGGCTACACCTTC
d_call: NA; cdr3_length: 15; v_call: TRBV10-3; j_call: TRBJ2-2; clone_size: NA; cdr3_aa: CAISDLRVNTGELFF; cdr3_nt: TGTGCCATCAGTGATCTCAGGGTGAACACCGGGGAGCTGTTTTTT
d_call: TRBD2; cdr3_length: 14; v_call: TRBV6-5; j_call: TRBJ2-5; clone_size: NA; cdr3_aa: CASGRGTSGRTQYF; cdr3_nt: TGTGCCAGCGGAAGAGGGACTAGCGGGAGAACCCAGTACTTC
d_call: NA; cdr3_length: 18; v_call: TRBV23-1; j_call: TRBJ2-6; clone_size: NA; cdr3_aa: CANQERAGRRVGANVLTF; cdr3_nt: TGCGCCAACCAGGAGAGGGCAGGGAGGAGAGTAGGGGCCAACGTCCTGACTTTC
d_call: NA; cdr3_length: 12; v_call: TRBV25-1; j_call: TRBJ1-5; clone_size: NA; cdr3_aa: CASSRGNQPQHF; cdr3_nt: TGTGCCAGCAGTCGGGGCAATCAGCCCCAGCATTTT
d_call: TRBD1; cdr3_length: 14; v_call: TRBV10-3; j_call: TRBJ1-4; clone_size: NA; cdr3_aa: CAISGQGTSEKLFF; cdr3_nt: TGTGCCATCAGTGGACAGGGAACTAGTGAAAAACTGTTTTTT
d_call: TRBD2; cdr3_length: 14; v_call: TRBV30; j_call: TRBJ2-7; clone_size: NA; cdr3_aa: CAWSLAGTSYEQYF; cdr3_nt: TGTGCCTGGTCATTAGCGGGGACCTCCTACGAGCAGTACTTC
d_call: NA; cdr3_length: 15; v_call: TRBV6-5; j_call: TRBJ2-1; clone_size: NA; cdr3_aa: CASSRDPGQLNEQFF; cdr3_nt: TGTGCCAGCAGTCGAGATCCGGGACAACTCAATGAGCAGTTCTTC
d_call: TRBD1; cdr3_length: 15; v_call: TRBV10-1; j_call: TRBJ2-5; clone_size: NA; cdr3_aa: CASSHPGQGEETQYF; cdr3_nt: TGCGCCAGCAGTCATCCGGGACAGGGGGAAGAGACCCAGTACTTC
d_call: NA; cdr3_length: 14; v_call: TRBV3-1/TRBV3-2; j_call: TRBJ1-4; clone_size: NA; cdr3_aa: CASREGLTNEKLFF; cdr3_nt: TGTGCCAGCAGAGAAGGACTTACTAATGAAAAACTGTTTTTT
d_call: TRBD1; cdr3_length: 12; v_call: TRBV12-3/TRBV12-4; j_call: TRBJ1-2; clone_size: NA; cdr3_aa: CASSTQQGRYTF; cdr3_nt: TGTGCCAGCAGCACTCAACAGGGGCGCTACACCTTC
d_call: NA; cdr3_length: 12; v_call: TRBV6-5; j_call: TRBJ1-5; clone_size: NA; cdr3_aa: CASISPGGPQHF; cdr3_nt: TGTGCCAGCATTAGTCCAGGAGGGCCCCAGCATTTT
d_call: NA; cdr3_length: 13; v_call: TRBV10-1; j_call: TRBJ2-1; clone_size: NA; cdr3_aa: CASSDDSYNEQFF; cdr3_nt: TGCGCCAGCAGTGATGATAGCTACAATGAGCAGTTCTTC
d_call: TRBD2; cdr3_length: 15; v_call: TRBV30; j_call: TRBJ2-7; clone_size: few; cdr3_aa: CAWSVASGSSYEQYF; cdr3_nt: TGTGCCTGGAGTGTAGCTAGCGGGAGCTCCTACGAGCAGTACTTC
d_call: TRBD2; cdr3_length: 16; v_call: TRBV10-1; j_call: TRBJ2-5; clone_size: NA; cdr3_aa: CASSRLAGGGQETQYF; cdr3_nt: TGCGCCAGCAGTAGGCTAGCGGGCGGAGGACAAGAGACCCAGTACTTC
d_call: TRBD1; cdr3_length: 16; v_call: TRBV18; j_call: TRBJ2-5; clone_size: NA; cdr3_aa: CASSPTGGDGQETQYF; cdr3_nt: TGTGCCAGCTCACCGACAGGGGGTGACGGGCAAGAGACCCAGTACTTC
d_call: NA; cdr3_length: 14; v_call: TRBV5-1; j_call: TRBJ2-4; clone_size: NA; cdr3_aa: CASSQGGQMGIQYF; cdr3_nt: TGCGCCAGCAGCCAAGGGGGTCAGATGGGCATTCAGTACTTC